Reported below is one TCR beta chain. Regions amplified from RNA transcripts were the TCR beta CDR3 regions. Initially, a first-round RT-PCR of the TCR CDR3 employed the HTBI primer set. Each CDR3 protein gets one entry after TCRdb re-called the multiplex PCR reads with MiXCR. This sample yields 200,000 to 250,000 distinct CDR3 sequences, of which about 25% are seen a single time; 35% to 40% belongs to the top ten. These data are taken from a study of T cells in Graves' hyperthyroidism and ophthalmopathy. Germline CDR1 is MNHNS and CDR2 is SASEGT. The CDR3 is 13 amino acids. V trimming: 8 bases; J trimming: 8 bases; junction bases outside the gene matches: 10.

The sequenced material came from blood. This TCR derives from a woman in her thirties or forties with Graves' ophthalmopathy. The rearrangement joins TRBV6-1 to TRBJ1-1, with 8 bases lining up with TRBD1. CDR3 DNA: TGTGCCAGCTGGACAGGGTTAGATACGGAAGCTTTCTTT. Its protein product is CASWTGLDTEAFF.